The 28 T cell receptor beta chains given below trace back to one sample, sequenced in a study of blood T cell repertoires in COVID-19. Profiling relied on immunoSEQ multiplex PCR, and the TCRdb table lists in-frame clones only, not all of them. The profile shows approximately 400,000 clones, around 89% of them singletons. The material sequenced was peripheral blood. Source of these receptors: a woman aged 45-60 years with COVID-19, enrolled during active disease.

The chain is built from TRBV6-5 and TRBJ2-7; D unresolved. Germline V lookup: CDR1 MNHEY, CDR2 SVGAGI. V was pared by 5 bases and J by 2 bases, with 10 bases between. The CDR3 runs to 13 residues. CDR3 nucleotide sequence: TGTGCCAGCAGTCGAACTGGTCCCTACGAGCAGTACTTC. It encodes CASSRTGPYEQYF.

This clone was detected only once. The rearrangement links TRBV3-1 (or the pseudogene TRBV3-2) to TRBJ1-2; D gene unclear. CDR3 length equals 12 residues. Deletions cut 3 bases from V and 8 bases from J, with 10 bases between. Germline assignment: CDR1 LGHDT and CDR2 YNNKEL (reference sequence). CDR3 nucleotide sequence: TGTGCCAGCAGCCATACCCGGGGAGGCTACACCTTC. Translated: CASSHTRGGYTF.

This clone showed up just once. The chain employs TRBV27 and TRBJ2-1, with 9 bases that match TRBD2. The CDR3 covers 15 residues. CDR1 is MNHEY and CDR2 is SMNVEV in the germline V gene (reference sequence). J lost 6 bases, V lost 4 bases, and 7 bases had no gene match. The CDR3 sequence is CASSSSGAPGNEQFF. The CDR3 region has the DNA TGTGCCAGCAGTTCTAGCGGGGCCCCCGGCAATGAGCAGTTCTTC.

The chain uses TRBV29-1 and TRBJ2-7; possibly TRBD2 for D (5 bases). Germline V gives CDR1 SQVTM, CDR2 ANQGSEA. The CDR3 runs to 12 residues. The V end lost 3 bases, the J end lost 2 bases, and 8 bases lay between the germline ends. CDR3 nucleotides: TGCAGCGTTGAGGCCGGGACCTACGAGCAGTACTTC. It encodes CSVEAGTYEQYF.

The rearrangement links TRBV7-2 to TRBJ2-7, with D uncertain. The germline V gene encodes CDR1 SGHTA and CDR2 FQGNSA. V lost 3 bases to trimming and J lost 4 bases, with 10 bases between them. CDR3 length: 13 amino acids. CDR3 amino acids: CASSFQTGYEQYF. CDR3 DNA sequence: TGTGCCAGCAGCTTCCAGACGGGTTACGAGCAGTACTTC. Full variable domain (missing parts from reference TRBV7-2 and TRBJ2-7): GAGVSQSPSNKVTEKGKDVELRCDPISGHTALYWYRQSLGQGLEFLIYFQGNSAPDKSGLPSDRFSAERTGGSVSTLTIQRTQQEDSAVYLCASSFQTGYEQYFGPGTRLTVT.

This chain uses TRBV14 with TRBJ2-6, with TRBD1 as a possible D gene (5 bases). The CDR3 has 14 residues. The V gene's germline CDR1 is SGHDN and CDR2 FVKESK. V was clipped by 4 bases and J by 5 bases, with 9 bases between them. The CDR3 spells CASSLQVRANVLTF. DNA for the CDR3: TGTGCCAGCAGCCTACAGGTCCGGGCCAACGTCCTGACTTTC.

This clone occurred many times. V is TRBV5-1 and J is TRBJ1-1; D gene ambiguous. Trimming shortened V by 0 bases and J by 6 bases, and 9 bases separated the two germline ends. This CDR3 has 13 amino acids. From germline, CDR1 is SGHRS and CDR2 YFSETQ. CDR3 nucleotides: TGCGCCAGCAGCTTGGGAGGGTCGTCTGAAGCTTTCTTT. Translated, it gives CASSLGGSSEAFF.

In its sample, this clone was seen once. V gene TRBV7-9 combines with J gene TRBJ2-3; D is unresolved. V dropped 2 bases and J dropped 1 base, with 10 bases sitting between them. The CDR3 length is 15 residues. Germline-derived CDR1 and CDR2 are SEHNR and FQNEAQ (reference sequence). The CDR3 loop is CASSLSATGTDTQYF. The CDR3, as DNA: TGTGCCAGCAGCTTATCGGCAACAGGCACAGATACGCAGTATTTT.

The V call is TRBV19, the J call TRBJ1-5; D not resolved. The CDR3 sequence is 10 residues long. Germline V gene data show CDR1 as LNHDA and CDR2 as SQIVND (reference sequence). V gave up 7 bases and J gave up 9 bases, with 7 bases separating them. CDR3 coding DNA: TGTGCCAGTACCGCCGGGCCCCAGCATTTT. It encodes CASTAGPQHF.

This clone was seen a handful of times. This sequence joins TRBV4-2 and TRBJ2-2; tentatively, D is TRBD2 (5 bases). The germline gives CDR1 LGHNA, CDR2 YNFKEQ. Between the trimmed V and J ends, which lost 0 bases and 6 bases, there was a span of 11 bases. This CDR3 region has 15 residues. CDR3 region: CASSQDLAWAGELFF. For the CDR3, the DNA is TGTGCCAGCAGCCAAGATCTAGCTTGGGCCGGGGAGCTGTTTTTT.

The chain joins TRBV29-1 to TRBJ1-1; D gene uncertain. The CDR3 spans 13 residues. V lost 7 bases to trimming and J lost 5 bases, with 17 bases between them. Germline loops: CDR1 SQVTM, CDR2 ANQGSEA. CDR3 residues: CSGGDSRGTEAFF. CDR3 DNA sequence: TGCAGCGGAGGAGACTCCCGAGGTACTGAAGCTTTCTTT.

CDR3 nucleotide sequence: TGTGCCAGCCGGGGGGCCTTTGAAGCTTTCTTT. Protein product: CASRGAFEAFF. The J gene is TRBJ1-1, the V gene TRBV11-1, with D possibly being TRBD1 (6 bases). The CDR3 covers 11 residues. Trimming stripped 8 bases from V and 7 bases from J, with 11 bases between. The germline CDR1 and CDR2 sequences are SGHAT and FQDESV (reference sequence).

The chain uses TRBV19 and TRBJ1-1; D might be TRBD1 (5 bases). The V gene's germline CDR1 is LNHDA and CDR2 SQIVND (reference sequence). The V end lost 8 bases, the J end lost 4 bases, and 23 bases lay between the germline ends. CDR3 size: 16 residues. CDR3: CASRAWGGERGTEAFF. In DNA form, the CDR3 reads TGTGCCAGTCGTGCCTGGGGGGGAGAACGGGGCACTGAAGCTTTCTTT.

CDR3 sequence (DNA): TGTGCCAGTAGTCAGATGTATAATCAGCCCCAGCATTTT. Protein: CASSQMYNQPQHF. The genes are TRBV19 and TRBJ1-5; D not certain. Germline V gene data show CDR1 as LNHDA and CDR2 as SQIVND (reference sequence). The CDR3 is 13 residues long. V was trimmed by 5 bases and J by 4 bases, leaving 9 bases between them.

The genes are TRBV5-1 and TRBJ1-1; the D gene is possibly TRBD1 (6 bases). The CDR3 has 13 residues. V shed 3 bases and J shed 3 bases, with 9 bases lying between them. CDR1 is SGHRS and CDR2 is YFSETQ in the germline V gene. The CDR3 DNA sequence: TGCGCCAGCAGCTGGGACATCTACACTGAAGCTTTCTTT. Residues: CASSWDIYTEAFF.

The chain recombines TRBV7-2 with TRBJ1-5, with D perhaps matching TRBD1 (6 bases). CDR3 length: 11 amino acids. The germline V gene encodes CDR1 SGHTA and CDR2 FQGNSA. V lost 5 bases, J lost 11 bases, and 10 bases lay in between. CDR3 region: CASSEGVAQHF. CDR3 nucleotide sequence: TGTGCCAGCAGCGAGGGGGTGGCCCAGCATTTT.

The V gene is TRBV30, the J gene TRBJ1-5; TRBD1 aligns across 9 bases. The CDR3 extends over 15 amino acids. Losses at the gene ends were 3 bases for V and 7 bases for J; bases not matched to a gene: 10. Germline-derived CDR1 and CDR2 are GTSNPN and SVGIG (reference sequence). CDR3 DNA: TGTGCCTGGAGCCCCCGGGACAGGGACGGGCAGCCCCAGCATTTT. Amino acid sequence: CAWSPRDRDGQPQHF.

J is TRBJ2-2 and V is TRBV7-2; D gene ambiguous. This CDR3 contains 13 residues. Germline CDR1 reads SGHTA; CDR2 reads FQGNSA. V gave up 5 bases and J gave up 1 base, with 5 bases separating them. The CDR3 reads CASSPQNTGELFF. DNA for the CDR3: TGTGCCAGCAGCCCCCAGAACACCGGGGAGCTGTTTTTT.

This rearrangement joins TRBV6-1 to TRBJ1-6, with D possibly TRBD1 on 5 matching bases. V lost 1 base, J lost 1 base, and 17 bases lay in between. CDR3 size: 19 residues. Germline V gene lookup returns CDR1 MNHNS and CDR2 SASEGT. Here the CDR3 DNA reads TGTGCCAGCAGTGAAGAAGTCTCGGCAGGGTCGTCCTATAATTCACCCCTCCACTTT. Translating it yields CASSEEVSAGSSYNSPLHF.

This chain links TRBV7-9 with TRBJ1-2; TRBD1 is a possible D gene (5 bases). This CDR3 spans 16 amino acids. CDR1 is SEHNR, CDR2 FQNEAQ, per germline (reference sequence). The V end lost 4 bases, the J end lost 3 bases, and 18 bases lay between the germline ends. The CDR3 here is CASSSTTGLSYYGYTF. The CDR3 DNA follows: TGTGCCAGCAGCTCGACAACGGGACTGTCGTACTATGGCTACACCTTC.

The chain links TRBV6-5 to TRBJ2-1; 12 nucleotides align to TRBD2. Germline V CDR1 and CDR2: MNHEY, SVGAGI. V gave up 6 bases and J gave up 6 bases; unmatched junction bases: 6. The CDR3 has 15 residues. This chain's CDR3 is CASSRTSGAINEQFF. DNA for the CDR3: TGTGCCAGCAGCCGGACTAGCGGGGCGATCAATGAGCAGTTCTTC.

CDR3 protein: CASSFSGLWYF. CDR3 nucleotide sequence: TGCGCCAGCAGCTTCTCGGGACTCTGGTATTTT. The chain recombines TRBV5-1 with TRBJ2-3; perhaps TRBD2 as D (6 bases). CDR1 is SGHRS, CDR2 YFSETQ, per germline. V lost 2 bases and J 14 bases, leaving 12 bases between the germline ends. The CDR3 loop spans 11 amino acids.

The chain is built from TRBV11-3 and TRBJ1-1; D gene unclear. The length of the CDR3 is 14 residues. V lost 0 bases, J lost 4 bases, and 9 bases lay in between. Germline V gene sequence: CDR1 SGHNT, CDR2 YENEEA. CDR3 DNA: TGTGCCAGCAGCTTAGATACGGGGAGCACTGAAGCTTTCTTT. The encoded protein is CASSLDTGSTEAFF. The complete variable domain, with remaining parts taken from reference TRBV11-3 and TRBJ1-1, reads EAGVVQSPRYKIIEKKQPVAFWCNPISGHNTLYWYLQNLGQGPELLIRYENEEAVDDSQLPKDRFSAERLKGVDSTLKIQPAELGDSAVYLCASSLDTGSTEAFFGQGTRLTVV.

Only one count was recorded for this clone. The rearrangement links TRBV4-2 to TRBJ2-7; no reliable D call. The germline V gene encodes CDR1 LGHNA and CDR2 YNFKEQ. The CDR3 runs to 15 residues. V was cut by 1 base and J by 3 bases, with 13 bases left in between. This CDR3 reads CASSQAGGSYYEQYF. The CDR3, as DNA: TGTGCCAGCAGCCAAGCGGGTGGCAGTTACTACGAGCAGTACTTC.

V and J are TRBV27 and TRBJ1-3; D might be TRBD1 (5 bases). The V end lost 7 bases, the J end lost 8 bases, and 21 bases lay between the germline ends. CDR1 and CDR2 from the germline V gene are MNHEY and SMNVEV (reference sequence). This CDR3 comprises 15 residues. Written as DNA, the CDR3 is TGTGCCAGCACCCTTAGGTCGGGGGGTCGGGACACCATATATTTT. This translates into CASTLRSGGRDTIYF.

The chain is built from TRBV9 and TRBJ1-1; 7 bases align to TRBD1. The trim removed 2 bases at V and 7 bases at J, leaving 5 bases unmatched. The CDR3 has 13 residues. CDR1 and CDR2 from the germline V gene are SGDLS and YYNGEE. CDR3 in DNA: TGTGCCAGCAGCGTCGCAGGGGGTGTTGAAGCTTTCTTT. Its translation is CASSVAGGVEAFF.

In its sample, this clone was seen once. This chain joins TRBV6-1 and TRBJ1-4, with unresolved D. Germline CDR1 reads MNHNS; CDR2 reads SASEGT. This CDR3 is 14 amino acids long. The V end lost 3 bases, the J end lost 5 bases, and 10 bases lay between the germline ends. CDR3 nucleotide sequence: TGTGCCAGCAGTGAGGGCCAGTCAAATGAAAAACTGTTTTTT. Translation gives CASSEGQSNEKLFF.

The gene calls are TRBV5-1 and TRBJ1-2, with 8 bases matching TRBD1. Germline CDR1 reads SGHRS; CDR2 reads YFSETQ. V lost 2 bases to trimming and J lost 7 bases; unmatched junction nucleotides: 10. The CDR3 consists of 15 residues. In DNA form, the CDR3 reads TGCGCCAGCAGCTTTTCCGGACAGGGCGAGCGTGGCTACACCTTC. It yields the protein CASSFSGQGERGYTF.